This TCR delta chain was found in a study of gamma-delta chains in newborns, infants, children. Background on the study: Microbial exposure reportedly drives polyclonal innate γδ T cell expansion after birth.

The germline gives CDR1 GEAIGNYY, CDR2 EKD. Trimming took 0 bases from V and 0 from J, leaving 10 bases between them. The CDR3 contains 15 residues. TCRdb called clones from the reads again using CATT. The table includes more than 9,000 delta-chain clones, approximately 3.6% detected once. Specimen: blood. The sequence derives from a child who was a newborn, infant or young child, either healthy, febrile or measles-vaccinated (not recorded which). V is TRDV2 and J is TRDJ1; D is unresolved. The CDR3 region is CACDTGILDTDKLIF. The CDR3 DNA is TGTGCCTGTGACACCGGAATTTTGGACACCGATAAACTCATCTTT.